The source of this TCR beta chain is a study of CD8+ T cells in alopecia areata. Per the germline V gene, CDR1 is SGHNT and CDR2 is YYREEE (reference sequence). The V segment lost 4 bases and the J segment 6 bases; nucleotides outside the gene matches: 11. The CDR3 consists of 15 residues. Remarks on this clone: Its target is not known.

Study-wide results and limits: Among the 100 top clones, expanded CD8+ clones, like scalp clonality, were significantly decreased by tofacitinib. Scalp sequencing also captures normal skin's resident alphabeta T cells.

TCR sequencing used cDNA made by reverse transcription of extracted RNA. Sequencing used immunoSEQ multiplex PCR; TCRdb keeps in-frame clones, though not all of them. The table records 35,000 to 45,000 clones, roughly 92% of them present only once. As to treatment: oral pan-JAK inhibitor, 5-10 mg twice daily. The V and J genes are TRBV5-4 and TRBJ2-7; 9 nucleotides line up with TRBD1. This TCR was recovered from a human donor with alopecia areata. Sequenced material: CD8+ T cells sorted from blood, taken at week 24, from a patient treated with tofacitinib. Written as DNA, the CDR3 is TGTGCCAGCAGCCTGTCTAACAGGGGGCCGGGCGAGCAGTACTTC. This gives the protein CASSLSNRGPGEQYF.